What follows are 27 T cell receptor beta chains derived from one specimen sequenced in a study of Tregs in tolerant kidney transplant recipients (dated by TCRdb to between 2018 and 2020). Related donors were used in the transplants with nonmyeloablative bone marrow transplantation, and mixed chimerism was transient in the human trials. Library creation used the immunoSEQ multiplex PCR assay. The table comes from immuneACCESS by way of TCRdb, which keeps in-frame sequences with V and J called. Part of the clones is missing from these tables; in studies checked, under half for an unresolved V gene and the rest for unknown reasons. Recorded for this sample are 90,000 or so clones; 80% to 95% of them occurred a single time. Roughly 1.7% of the sample goes to the ten largest clones. Sequenced material: CD4+ T cells from blood (PBMCs), taken 12 months after the transplant. These receptors all come from a human patient who received a combined kidney and bone marrow transplant. Following transplantation, part of the T cell population may be supplied by the graft donor rather than the patient.

The chain uses TRBV7-8 and TRBJ1-1; D might be TRBD1 (6 bases). Per germline, CDR1 SGHVS and CDR2 FQNEAQ. With 0 bases removed from V and 10 bases from J, the gap between germline ends came to 6 bases. The CDR3 has 11 residues. The CDR3 loop reads CASSLAGGAFF. For the CDR3, the DNA is TGTGCCAGCAGCTTAGCAGGGGGAGCTTTCTTT.

The chain has TRBV9 and TRBJ2-1; TRBD1 agrees at 7 bases. With 3 bases clipped from V and 8 bases from J, the junction kept 20 bases outside the gene matches. Germline V gives CDR1 SGDLS, CDR2 YYNGEE. This CDR3 spans 18 amino acids. CDR3 DNA sequence: TGTGCCAGCAGCGCTCCAGTAAGGAGACAGGGAAGTGTAGATGAGCAGTTCTTC. Translating it yields CASSAPVRRQGSVDEQFF. Complete variable domain (other parts from reference TRBV9 and TRBJ2-1): DSGVTQTPKHLITATGQRVTLRCSPRSGDLSVYWYQQSLDQGLQFLIQYYNGEERAKGNILERFSAQQFPDLHSELNLSSLELGDSALYFCASSAPVRRQGSVDEQFFGPGTRLTVL.

This sequence joins TRBV2 and TRBJ2-7; possibly TRBD1 for D (5 bases). The CDR3 is made up of 15 amino acids. Trimming stripped 8 bases from V and 0 bases from J, with 17 bases between. Germline CDR1 reads SNHLY; CDR2 reads FYNNEI. DNA for the CDR3: TGTGCCAGCGACAGCCCGACAAAATCCTCCTACGAGCAGTACTTC. Protein: CASDSPTKSSYEQYF. The entire variable domain, with the rest obtained from reference TRBV2 and TRBJ2-7, is as follows: EPEVTQTPSHQVTQMGQEVILRCVPISNHLYFYWYRQILGQKVEFLVSFYNNEISEKSEIFDDQFSVERPDGSNFTLKIRSTKLEDSAMYFCASDSPTKSSYEQYFGPGTRLTVT.

Comment on this clone: This specimen includes other DNA sequences encoding the same CDR3. J is TRBJ1-6 and V is TRBV11-1; TRBD1 matches at 7 bases. V lost 5 bases and J lost 13; bases outside the gene matches: 14. The germline V gene encodes CDR1 SGHAT and CDR2 FQDESV (reference sequence). The CDR3 sequence is 15 residues long. The CDR3 is CASSTRQGLESPLHF. CDR3 DNA: TGTGCCAGCAGCACCCGACAGGGACTAGAATCCCCCCTCCACTTT.

The CDR3 spells CASSVARSGEQYF. DNA of the CDR3: TGTGCCAGCAGCGTAGCCAGGAGCGGTGAGCAGTACTTC. This chain joins TRBV9 and TRBJ2-7; TRBD2 might be the D (5 bases). CDR3 size: 13 residues. Per the germline V gene, CDR1 is SGDLS and CDR2 is YYNGEE. V dropped 0 bases and J dropped 7 bases, with 11 bases sitting between them.

This clone was counted a single time. The chain combines TRBV5-4 with TRBJ2-1; the D gene is possibly TRBD2 (5 bases). The length of the CDR3 is 13 residues. Trimming cost V 4 bases and J 6 bases, with 11 bases left between them. CDR1 SGHNT and CDR2 YYREEE come from the germline V gene (reference sequence). The CDR3 coding sequence is TGTGCCAGCAGCCCGTCGGGATTCAATGAGCAGTTCTTC. It yields the protein CASSPSGFNEQFF.

V is TRBV19 and J is TRBJ2-3; TRBD1 agrees at 8 bases. This CDR3 spans 15 amino acids. J was trimmed by 4 bases and V by 5 bases; bases with no gene match: 8. Germline V gene data show CDR1 as LNHDA and CDR2 as SQIVND (reference sequence). The CDR3 region is CASSGRDRRADTQYF. CDR3 coding DNA: TGTGCCAGTAGTGGCCGGGACAGGAGGGCAGATACGCAGTATTTT.

The V and J genes are TRBV18 and TRBJ1-5; 9 bases fit TRBD1. CDR3 length: 14 amino acids. The V gene's germline CDR1 is KGHSH and CDR2 LQKENI. V gave up 5 bases and J gave up 3 bases; unmatched junction bases: 2. CDR3 nucleotides: TGTGCCAGCTCAGGGACAGGGTACAATCAGCCCCAGCATTTT. As protein: CASSGTGYNQPQHF.

The chain joins TRBV27 to TRBJ2-4, with D possibly matching TRBD1 (6 bases). The germline V gene has CDR1 MNHEY and CDR2 SMNVEV (reference sequence). V was clipped by 5 bases and J by 5 bases, with 13 bases between them. The CDR3 loop spans 14 amino acids. The CDR3 DNA sequence: TGTGCCAGCAGTCCCCCCCACAGGGAAAACATTCAGTACTTC. Protein: CASSPPHRENIQYF.

The chain recombines TRBV9 with TRBJ2-5; a possible D gene is TRBD2 (6 bases). The CDR3 is made up of 15 amino acids. Trimming shortened V by 4 bases and J by 5 bases, and 18 bases separated the two germline ends. Germline V gene lookup returns CDR1 SGDLS and CDR2 YYNGEE. As DNA, the CDR3 is TGTGCCAGCAGCCCAGAGGGAGGACTCTGGGAGACCCAGTACTTC. Translating gives CASSPEGGLWETQYF.

The chain has TRBV4-3 and TRBJ1-3; 8 bases fit TRBD1. Trimming took 1 base from V and 7 from J; bases not matched to a gene: 6. Germline CDR1 and CDR2: LGHNA and YSLEER. The CDR3 covers 15 residues. The CDR3 protein is CASSQVGRGHNTIYF. CDR3 coding DNA: TGCGCCAGCAGCCAAGTAGGCAGGGGGCATAACACCATATATTTT.

This sequence joins TRBV6-6 and TRBJ1-2, with D maybe TRBD1 (5 bases). The CDR3 runs to 14 residues. V was shortened by 0 bases and J by 7 bases, with 12 bases between the two germline ends. The germline V gene encodes CDR1 MNHNY and CDR2 SVGAGI (reference sequence). The CDR3 DNA reads as TGTGCCAGCAGTTACTCGAATAGGGGCGGTGGCTACACCTTC. Its translation is CASSYSNRGGGYTF.

Only one count was recorded for this clone. This rearrangement joins TRBV4-1 to TRBJ1-1; TRBD1 might be the D (6 bases). The CDR3 consists of 16 residues. V was trimmed by 0 bases and J by 3 bases, leaving 14 bases between them. Germline V gives CDR1 MGHRA, CDR2 YSYEKL. CDR3 nucleotides: TGCGCCAGCAGCCAAGATCTGGGGACACTAGACACTGAAGCTTTCTTT. As protein: CASSQDLGTLDTEAFF.

The chain uses TRBV4-3 and TRBJ2-7; D is possibly TRBD1 (5 bases). CDR1 is LGHNA and CDR2 is YSLEER in the germline V gene. This CDR3 region has 15 residues. Trimming left V 1 base short and J 3 bases short, with 13 bases between. The DNA of the CDR3 is TGCGCCAGCAGCCAAGGGGGCGGTGAAGTCTACGAGCAGTACTTC. It encodes CASSQGGGEVYEQYF.

Notes on this clone: Other nucleotide sequences in the sample specify the same CDR3. The rearrangement links TRBV7-2 to TRBJ1-6, with 8 bases lining up with TRBD1. Germline assignment: CDR1 SGHTA and CDR2 FQGNSA. This CDR3 comprises 16 residues. Unmatched junction bases numbered 6, after V lost 4 bases and J lost 4 bases. This CDR3 reads CASSSLRQGYNSPLHF. The CDR3 nucleotides read TGTGCCAGCAGCTCCCTCAGACAGGGGTATAATTCACCCCTCCACTTT.

The V call is TRBV7-8, the J call TRBJ2-7; D perhaps matches TRBD1 (6 bases). Germline values: CDR1 SGHVS, CDR2 FQNEAQ. V was cut by 1 base and J by 2 bases, with 12 bases left in between. The CDR3 contains 15 residues. DNA for the CDR3: TGTGCCAGCAGCTTAGTAGGGGGATTTACCTACGAGCAGTACTTC. Protein product: CASSLVGGFTYEQYF.

This clone was counted a single time. This chain joins TRBV10-3 and TRBJ2-1; D remains ambiguous. This CDR3 spans 15 amino acids. V lost 0 bases, J lost 0 bases, and 6 bases lay in between. Germline-derived CDR1 and CDR2 are ENHRY and SYGVKD. CDR3 DNA sequence: TGTGCCATCAGTGAGTCTTATTCCTCCTACAATGAGCAGTTCTTC. Its protein product is CAISESYSSYNEQFF.

The chain is built from TRBV7-9 and TRBJ1-1, with a weak D call TRBD1 (5 bases). Trimming took off 4 bases at V and 0 bases at J, with 15 bases between the two ends. Germline CDR1 SEHNR, CDR2 FQNEAQ (reference sequence). This CDR3 has 16 amino acids. The CDR3 here is CASSSSVEGLNTEAFF. The CDR3 DNA is TGTGCCAGCAGCTCCTCGGTGGAGGGGTTGAACACTGAAGCTTTCTTT.

Here the CDR3 reads CASSHPRGRGAYEQYF. The CDR3 DNA reads TGCGCCAGCAGCCACCCTCGGGGGAGGGGGGCCTACGAGCAGTACTTC. The V gene is TRBV4-1, the J gene TRBJ2-7; tentatively, D is TRBD2 (7 bases). This CDR3 contains 16 residues. Germline V gives CDR1 MGHRA, CDR2 YSYEKL. V was pared by 3 bases and J by 2 bases, with 17 bases between.

V gene TRBV7-8 combines with J gene TRBJ1-5, with a possible D match to TRBD1 (6 bases). This CDR3 is built from 17 residues. CDR1 and CDR2 from the germline V gene are SGHVS and FQNEAQ. Trimming left V 7 bases short and J 1 base short, with 20 bases between. The CDR3 is CASTQRGGIMSNQPQHF. The CDR3 DNA follows: TGTGCCAGCACCCAAAGGGGGGGTATTATGAGCAATCAGCCCCAGCATTTT.

CDR3 nucleotide sequence: TGTGCCAGCAGCTTAGGCCGGGACAGCTCCTCTGGGGCCAACGTCCTGACTTTC. This sequence encodes CASSLGRDSSSGANVLTF. V usage is TRBV11-2 and J usage is TRBJ2-6; TRBD1 aligns across 7 bases. This CDR3 contains 18 residues. The germline V gene has CDR1 SGHAT and CDR2 FQNNGV. With 1 base clipped from V and 0 bases from J, the junction kept 6 bases outside the gene matches.

This rearrangement joins TRBV6-5 to TRBJ1-2, with a tentative D call TRBD1 (5 bases). V gave up 2 bases and J gave up 7 bases, with 20 bases separating them. CDR3 length: 16 residues. Germline CDR1 is MNHEY and CDR2 is SVGAGI. The CDR3 coding sequence is TGTGCCAGCAGTTACACCTTTGTGCCGACAGTGAGTGGCTACACCTTC. Translation: CASSYTFVPTVSGYTF.

CDR3 in amino acids: CAWKPGGLRYEQYF. The CDR3 nucleotides are TGTGCCTGGAAGCCGGGGGGGTTAAGGTACGAGCAGTACTTC. The chain joins TRBV30 to TRBJ2-7; 8 nucleotides agree with TRBD2. CDR3 size: 14 residues. The V gene end was trimmed by 4 bases and the J gene end by 4 bases; junction bases not matched to a gene: 9. Germline V gives CDR1 GTSNPN, CDR2 SVGIG (reference sequence).

The genes are TRBV10-3 and TRBJ2-7, with a tentative D call TRBD2 (6 bases). Trimming took off 10 bases at V and 2 bases at J, with 9 bases between the two ends. CDR3 length: 11 residues. CDR1 and CDR2 from the germline V gene are ENHRY and SYGVKD. CDR3 residues: CASGLTYEQYF. The CDR3 nucleotides are TGTGCCAGCGGACTAACCTACGAGCAGTACTTC.

About this clone: The junction departs from germline at one end; a sequencing error may be responsible. This sample also contains other DNA sequences that code for the same CDR3. The chain has TRBV19 and TRBJ1-4; D may be TRBD1 (6 bases). From germline, CDR1 is LNHDA and CDR2 SQIVND (reference sequence). The CDR3 spans 17 residues. CDR3 sequence reads: CASSIPGGGRSNEKLFF. In DNA, the CDR3 is TGTGCCAGTAGTATTCCAGGTGGGGGCAGGTCTAATGAAAAGCTGTTTTTT.

This clone has just one count. The V gene is TRBV7-2, the J gene TRBJ2-3; possibly TRBD1 for D (7 bases). The V end lost 3 bases, the J end lost 4 bases, and 17 bases lay between the germline ends. The CDR3 length is 16 residues. Germline values: CDR1 SGHTA, CDR2 FQGNSA. CDR3 loop: CASSLDAGQKADTQYF. Here the CDR3 DNA reads TGTGCCAGCAGCTTGGACGCGGGACAGAAGGCAGATACGCAGTATTTT.

The CDR3: CASSNRGISSGANVLTF. CDR3 in DNA: TGTGCCAGTAGTAACAGGGGAATTAGCTCTGGGGCCAACGTCCTGACTTTC. J is TRBJ2-6 and V is TRBV19; the match to TRBD1 covers 7 bases. The germline CDR1 and CDR2 sequences are LNHDA and SQIVND (reference sequence). This CDR3 is 17 amino acids long. V gave up 4 bases and J gave up 0 bases; unmatched junction bases: 6.